The 14 T cell receptor beta chains reported below all come from one sample, sequenced in a study of beta chain features in type 1 diabetes. The whole isolated RNA underwent reverse transcription, so sequencing captured expressed TCRB transcripts. Measured with immunoSEQ multiplex PCR; TCRdb has only the in-frame clones, and not every one. The sample has under 400,000 clones; about 15% are singletons. The specimen was central memory CD4+ T cells from blood. The source is a man aged 25-45 years in good health.

This clone showed up just a few times. Its ends do not fully match the called genes, so a read error is possible. The chain combines TRBV7-7 with TRBJ2-5, with D unresolved. The germline V gene has CDR1 SSHAT and CDR2 FNYEAQ (reference sequence). The CDR3 sequence is 14 residues long. The CDR3 protein is CASSLSEGQETQYF. Here the CDR3 DNA reads TGCGCCAGCAGCCTTTCGGAAGGGCAAGAGACCCAGTACTTC.

The CDR3 region is CASSPLAAGGYEQYF. The CDR3 DNA follows: TGTGCCAGCAGCCCTTTGGCAGCGGGGGGTTACGAGCAGTACTTC. V is TRBV7-9 and J is TRBJ2-7; 9 positions match TRBD2. Trimming took 5 bases from V and 4 from J; bases not matched to a gene: 9. Germline-derived CDR1 and CDR2 are SEHNR and FQNEAQ (reference sequence). The length of the CDR3 is 15 residues.

This clone occurred a few times. The chain combines TRBV4-1 with TRBJ2-7; TRBD2 matches 10 bases. Germline V gene data show CDR1 as MGHRA and CDR2 as YSYEKL. V shed 2 bases, J shed 2 bases, and the junction held 3 bases outside the gene matches. CDR3 length: 15 amino acids. CDR3 region: CASSQTSGGAYEQYF. CDR3 in DNA: TGCGCCAGCAGCCAAACAAGCGGGGGGGCCTACGAGCAGTACTTC.

This clone was counted at least ten times. The chain combines TRBV5-1 with TRBJ1-1; 8 nucleotides match TRBD1. Per the germline V gene, CDR1 is SGHRS and CDR2 is YFSETQ. The length of the CDR3 is 16 residues. Germline trimming cut 3 bases from V and 3 bases from J; bases unmatched to any gene: 10. Written as DNA, the CDR3 is TGCGCCAGCAGCTGGCAGGGGGCTCCAGGGGACACTGAAGCTTTCTTT. Translated, it gives CASSWQGAPGDTEAFF.

This chain links TRBV6-5 with TRBJ1-3, with D possibly matching TRBD1 (6 bases). The CDR3 loop spans 14 amino acids. V was trimmed by 5 bases and J by 2 bases, leaving 10 bases between them. Per germline, CDR1 MNHEY and CDR2 SVGAGI. CDR3 sequence (DNA): TGTGCCAGCAGTCAAGGGGGGGCTGGAAACACCATATATTTT. As protein: CASSQGGAGNTIYF.

The chain combines TRBV7-2 with TRBJ2-3; either TRBD1 or TRBD2 may fit D (6 bases each). The germline V gene encodes CDR1 SGHTA and CDR2 FQGNSA. The germline V and J ends were trimmed by 1 base and 4 bases, with 12 bases remaining between them. The CDR3 length is 15 residues. The CDR3: CASSLGGAGADTQYF. The DNA for the CDR3 is TGTGCCAGCAGCTTAGGGGGGGCTGGGGCAGATACGCAGTATTTT.

The chain combines TRBV18 with TRBJ1-2; possibly TRBD1 for D (5 bases). CDR1 and CDR2 from the germline V gene are KGHSH and LQKENI. V dropped 3 bases and J dropped 4 bases, with 18 bases sitting between them. The CDR3 is made up of 16 amino acids. The DNA of the CDR3 is TGTGCCAGCTCACCGCAGACGGGAGGGGTAGGCTATGGCTACACCTTC. Translating it yields CASSPQTGGVGYGYTF.

This clone was seen more than once but under ten times. V is TRBV9 and J is TRBJ2-5, with 10 bases aligning to TRBD2. The V gene's germline CDR1 is SGDLS and CDR2 YYNGEE. The J segment lost 3 bases and the V segment lost 3 bases, leaving 2 bases of the junction unmatched. The CDR3 consists of 14 residues. The chain's CDR3 is CASSAGLAEETQYF. The CDR3 region has the DNA TGTGCCAGCAGCGCAGGACTAGCGGAAGAGACCCAGTACTTC.

A few counts support this clone. The chain uses TRBV4-2 and TRBJ2-4; tentative D call: TRBD1 (5 bases). In germline, CDR1 is LGHNA, CDR2 YNFKEQ. The CDR3 extends over 14 amino acids. V was trimmed by 5 bases and J by 1 base, leaving 9 bases between them. The DNA of the CDR3 is TGTGCCAGCAGCTTGCCAGGGGCCAAAAACATTCAGTACTTC. Its translation is CASSLPGAKNIQYF.

The table lists this clone with a few counts. This chain links TRBV6-6 with TRBJ2-7; 8 nucleotides agree with TRBD1. Per germline, CDR1 MNHNY and CDR2 SVGAGI (reference sequence). V lost 8 bases, J lost 9 bases, and 9 bases stayed unmatched. The length of the CDR3 is 12 residues. CDR3 loop: CASVPRGLGQYV. The CDR3 DNA is TGTGCCAGCGTACCCAGGGGGCTGGGGCAGTACGTC.

The V and J genes are TRBV19 and TRBJ2-6; either TRBD1 or TRBD2 may fit D (5 bases each). The CDR3 extends over 14 amino acids. Germline CDR1 is LNHDA and CDR2 is SQIVND (reference sequence). V gave up 10 bases and J gave up 4 bases, with 14 bases separating them. The CDR3 DNA is TGTGCCACCCCGTCCGGGGACGGGGCCAACGTCCTGACTTTC. Translating gives CATPSGDGANVLTF.

CDR3 amino acids: CASRWVKGSTEAFF. Written as DNA, the CDR3 is TGTGCCAGCAGATGGGTTAAGGGGAGCACTGAAGCTTTCTTT. The chain carries TRBV27 and TRBJ1-1; weak D call: TRBD1 (5 bases). CDR1 is MNHEY and CDR2 is SMNVEV in the germline V gene (reference sequence). The CDR3 has 14 amino acids. The germline V and J ends were trimmed by 6 bases and 4 bases, with 15 bases remaining between them.

The gene calls are TRBV7-7 and TRBJ2-1; 7 bases line up with TRBD2. CDR3 size: 15 residues. V gave up 4 bases and J gave up 5 bases; unmatched junction bases: 8. CDR1 and CDR2 from the germline V gene are SSHAT and FNYEAQ (reference sequence). CDR3: CASSSGLVSHNEQFF. CDR3 sequence (DNA): TGTGCCAGCAGCTCAGGACTAGTAAGCCACAATGAGCAGTTCTTC.

This clone appeared a few times. The rearrangement joins TRBV6-5 to TRBJ2-5; tentatively, D is TRBD2 (6 bases). V was pared by 4 bases and J by 5 bases, with 14 bases between. This CDR3 has 14 residues. The germline CDR1 and CDR2 sequences are MNHEY and SVGAGI. For the CDR3, the DNA is TGTGCCAGCAGTTTTAGCGGATTGGCTGAGACCCAGTACTTC. Its protein is CASSFSGLAETQYF.